The 4 T cell receptor beta chains presented below share a single source sample, sequenced in a study of CD8+ T cells in alopecia areata. The sequencing template was cDNA reverse transcribed from extracted RNA. Sequencing used immunoSEQ multiplex PCR; TCRdb keeps in-frame clones, though not all of them. In the table there are 140,000 to 150,000 clones, about 90% of which are singletons. The input for sequencing was CD8+ T cells sorted from blood, taken at week 0. All receptors come from a human donor with alopecia areata.

The chain employs TRBV9 and TRBJ2-7; perhaps TRBD2 as D (6 bases). Germline V gene data show CDR1 as SGDLS and CDR2 as YYNGEE. Trimming stripped 7 bases from V and 1 base from J, with 6 bases between. The CDR3 length is 11 residues. The CDR3 region has the DNA TGTGCCAGCGGGGGGTCCTACGAGCAGTACTTC. Translation: CASGGSYEQYF.

The chain recombines TRBV5-5 with TRBJ1-1; tentative D call: TRBD1 (5 bases). CDR3 size: 15 residues. The germline V gene has CDR1 SGHKS and CDR2 YYEKEE (reference sequence). Trimming pared 3 bases from V and 6 bases from J, leaving 18 bases between. CDR3 nucleotides: TGTGCCAGCAGCTCCTCCGGGGACCCTCGCGCTGAAGCTTTCTTT. Amino acid sequence: CASSSSGDPRAEAFF.

This clone was observed once. The V and J genes are TRBV19 and TRBJ2-7, with 11 positions matching TRBD1. V dropped 7 bases and J dropped 1; count of bases not matched to a gene: 6. The CDR3 sequence is 15 residues long. Germline loops: CDR1 LNHDA, CDR2 SQIVND (reference sequence). The CDR3 region has the DNA TGTGCCAGTACTCCGGGACAGGGGGTATCCTACGAGCAGTACTTC. Amino acids: CASTPGQGVSYEQYF.

The chain has TRBV12-5 and TRBJ2-5, with D uncertain. CDR1 is LGHNT and CDR2 is FRNRAP in the germline V gene. Trimming removed 2 bases at V and 11 bases at J, with 9 bases between. The CDR3 has 11 amino acids. This chain's CDR3 is CASGLYQPQYF. In DNA form, the CDR3 reads TGTGCTAGTGGTTTGTACCAGCCACAGTACTTC.